Each of the 13 T cell receptor beta chains below was sequenced from the same sample in a study of radiotherapy plus CTLA-4 blockade in lung cancer (dated by TCRdb to the late 2010s). Library creation used the immunoSEQ multiplex PCR assay. This immuneACCESS table, as held by TCRdb, lists in-frame sequences with V and J called but not all clones. Of the missing ones, under half trace to an unresolved V gene in checked studies; the others have no known cause. The sample data list some 45,000 clones, and around 77% of these were observed just once. In total, the top ten clones hold 8.3% of the sample. The sample was peripheral blood, taken from a patient treated with radiotherapy plus ipilimumab. Every receptor here comes from a human donor with non-small cell lung cancer who had stable disease on radiotherapy plus ipilimumab.

Only a few counts were recorded for this clone. The CDR3 protein is CASSHSWGRGDEKLFF. CDR3 in DNA: TGTGCCAGCAGTCATAGTTGGGGGCGAGGGGATGAAAAACTGTTTTTT. The genes are TRBV7-2 and TRBJ1-4; the D gene is possibly TRBD1 (6 bases). Trimming left V 6 bases short and J 6 bases short, with 20 bases between. Germline V CDR1 and CDR2: SGHTA, FQGNSA. The CDR3 extends over 16 amino acids.

V and J are TRBV11-2 and TRBJ2-1, with a possible D match to TRBD1 (6 bases). The V end lost 4 bases, the J end lost 3 bases, and 10 bases lay between the germline ends. CDR1 is SGHAT, CDR2 FQNNGV, per germline. This CDR3 has 14 residues. CDR3 in amino acids: CASSSGANYNEQFF. CDR3 sequence (DNA): TGTGCCAGCAGCTCAGGGGCGAACTACAATGAGCAGTTCTTC.

This chain uses TRBV6-1 with TRBJ1-2, with D uncertain. Trimming shortened V by 4 bases and J by 1 base, and 16 bases separated the two germline ends. Germline values: CDR1 MNHNS, CDR2 SASEGT. The CDR3 covers 16 residues. The CDR3 reads CASSGASLSVNYGYTF. In DNA form, the CDR3 reads TGTGCCAGCAGTGGTGCCAGTCTCTCAGTTAACTATGGCTACACCTTC.

The V call is TRBV27, the J call TRBJ2-3; D uncertain. V gave up 7 bases and J gave up 4 bases, with 3 bases separating them. Germline V gives CDR1 MNHEY, CDR2 SMNVEV (reference sequence). The CDR3 runs 10 residues. CDR3 bases: TGTGCCAGCAATTCAGATACGCAGTATTTT. As protein: CASNSDTQYF.

This rearrangement joins TRBV7-8 to TRBJ1-1; 9 bases fit TRBD1. This CDR3 has 15 residues. Trimming removed 2 bases from V and 2 bases from J; junction bases left unmatched: 3. The germline V gene encodes CDR1 SGHVS and CDR2 FQNEAQ. This chain's CDR3 is CASSLWGQGNTEAFF. The CDR3 DNA reads as TGTGCCAGCAGCTTATGGGGACAGGGAAACACTGAAGCTTTCTTT.

The chain carries TRBV28 and TRBJ1-2, with D perhaps matching TRBD1 (6 bases). Trimming took 3 bases from V and 4 from J, leaving 27 bases between them. The V gene's germline CDR1 is MDHEN and CDR2 SYDVKM. The CDR3 loop spans 19 amino acids. CDR3 nucleotide sequence: TGTGCCAGCAGTTTTTCCCCCTTCGGACAGTCTTCCATTTCCTATGGCTACACCTTC. Translated: CASSFSPFGQSSISYGYTF.

CDR3 DNA sequence: TGCGCCAGCAGCCAGATACAGGGGGAACCCTCCGAGCAGTACGTC. Amino acid sequence: CASSQIQGEPSEQYV. The rearrangement links TRBV4-1 to TRBJ2-7, with 8 bases aligning to TRBD1. The trim removed 3 bases at V and 6 bases at J, leaving 10 bases unmatched. This CDR3 contains 15 residues. CDR1 MGHRA and CDR2 YSYEKL come from the germline V gene.

CDR3 in amino acids: CATSRDYSGQLNYGYTF. The DNA for the CDR3 is TGTGCCACCAGCAGAGATTATTCGGGACAGCTCAACTATGGCTACACCTTC. The chain combines TRBV15 with TRBJ1-2; 7 nucleotides align to TRBD1. The trim removed 0 bases at V and 2 bases at J, leaving 9 bases unmatched. CDR1 and CDR2 (germline): LNHNV, YYDKDF (reference sequence). The CDR3 is made up of 17 amino acids.

This rearrangement joins TRBV28 to TRBJ2-1, with D unclear. This CDR3 has 13 amino acids. Germline V CDR1 and CDR2: MDHEN, SYDVKM. Trimming pared 7 bases from V and 5 bases from J, leaving 12 bases between. The CDR3 region has the DNA TGTGCCAGCACCATTTATCGGGACAATGAGCAGTTCTTC. Protein sequence: CASTIYRDNEQFF.

The chain combines TRBV29-1 with TRBJ1-1; a weak D match, TRBD1 (6 bases). Germline CDR1 reads SQVTM; CDR2 reads ANQGSEA. CDR3 length equals 14 residues. V lost 4 bases and J lost 1, with 13 bases in between. The CDR3: CSVGLGAANTEAFF. In DNA, the CDR3 is TGCAGCGTTGGGCTGGGGGCAGCGAACACTGAAGCTTTCTTT.

V gene TRBV18 combines with J gene TRBJ2-2; 10 bases agree with TRBD1. This CDR3 is 13 amino acids long. J lost 6 bases, V lost 7 bases, and 2 bases had no gene match. Germline assignment: CDR1 KGHSH and CDR2 LQKENI. The CDR3 DNA is TGTGCCAGCTTGACAGGGGGCTCCGGGGAGCTGTTTTTT. The encoded protein is CASLTGGSGELFF.

This chain links TRBV30 with TRBJ1-3; no definite D call. The CDR3 has 13 residues. In germline, CDR1 is GTSNPN, CDR2 SVGIG (reference sequence). With 4 bases removed from V and 1 base from J, the gap between germline ends came to 8 bases. The CDR3 loop is CAWNKLSGNTIYF. Written as DNA, the CDR3 is TGTGCCTGGAACAAGCTGTCTGGAAACACCATATATTTT.

The V call is TRBV5-1, the J call TRBJ2-5; D might be TRBD2 (6 bases). CDR1 and CDR2 from the germline V gene are SGHRS and YFSETQ. This CDR3 is built from 11 residues. The V and J ends lost 6 bases and 5 bases respectively, with 8 bases between them. The CDR3 sequence is CASKEGETQYF. CDR3 sequence (DNA): TGCGCCAGCAAGGAGGGTGAGACCCAGTACTTC.